Listed below are T cell receptor beta chains from one sample, sequenced in a study of blood T cells in healthy people across ages. From the 5' RACE reads, TCRdb called clonotypes with MiXCR, one entry per CDR3 protein. The table has roughly 1,300,000 distinct CDR3 sequences, 59% seen once; the top ten hold 6.5% to 8.5%. The sequenced sample consisted of blood. Receptors originate from a man younger than 35 in good health. Each CDR3 is given with its conserved first and last residue. A D gene is named only where the DNA matches it firmly. Where a row states a size, it is once, few, many or the class of an expanded clone; other rows omit it.

v_gene,abundance,j_gene,d_gene,CDR3aa,CDR3nt
TRBV6-6,few,TRBJ2-5,NA,CASSYGGGQQETQYF,TGTGCCAGCAGTTATGGTGGAGGACAGCAAGAGACCCAGTACTTC
TRBV11-2,NA,TRBJ2-3,NA,CASSLGGRDWRTDTQYF,TGTGCCAGCAGCTTAGGGGGACGGGACTGGCGCACAGATACGCAGTATTTT
TRBV12-3/TRBV12-4,NA,TRBJ1-3,NA,CASSGSSGDAGNTIYF,TGTGCCAGCAGTGGCTCTTCAGGGGACGCGGGAAACACCATATATTTT
TRBV3-1,NA,TRBJ2-7,NA,CASSPQVSSPTYEQYF,TGTGCCAGCAGCCCACAGGTCTCTTCCCCCACCTACGAGCAGTACTTC
TRBV29-1,few,TRBJ2-7,NA,CSVESATYEQYF,TGCAGCGTTGAATCAGCTACCTACGAGCAGTACTTC
TRBV20-1,once,TRBJ2-5,NA,CSALGVLDRQETQYF,TGCAGTGCTCTGGGGGTCCTAGACAGGCAAGAGACCCAGTACTTC
TRBV4-2,NA,TRBJ1-2,TRBD1,CASSQETTGEGIYGYTF,TGTGCCAGCAGCCAGGAAACTACAGGGGAAGGAATCTATGGCTACACCTTC
TRBV7-9,NA,TRBJ2-7,NA,CASRPLGSYEQYF,TGTGCCAGCCGGCCGTTGGGCTCCTACGAGCAGTACTTC
TRBV4-3,few,TRBJ2-3,NA,CASSADWDTQYF,TGCGCCAGCAGCGCCGATTGGGATACGCAGTATTTT
TRBV3-1,NA,TRBJ2-1,TRBD1,CASSPRGRLFNEQFF,TGTGCCAGCAGCCCCAGGGGGCGGCTTTTCAATGAGCAGTTCTTC
TRBV20-1,NA,TRBJ2-7,NA,CSARDRRMTYEQYF,TGCAGTGCTAGAGATCGCAGGATGACCTACGAGCAGTACTTC
TRBV29-1,many,TRBJ2-1,TRBD1,CSVYPGTGTGNEQFF,TGCAGCGTTTACCCCGGGACAGGGACGGGAAATGAGCAGTTCTTC
TRBV11-2,NA,TRBJ2-1,NA,CASSLRWAEQFF,TGTGCCAGCAGCTTAAGGTGGGCAGAGCAGTTCTTC
TRBV6-4,NA,TRBJ2-3,TRBD2,CASSKMTSGSTDTQYF,TGTGCCAGCAGCAAAATGACTAGCGGGAGCACAGATACGCAGTATTTT
TRBV9,NA,TRBJ1-1,NA,CASSASMGANTEAFF,TGTGCCAGCAGCGCCTCGATGGGCGCTAACACTGAAGCTTTCTTT
TRBV5-1,NA,TRBJ2-5,NA,CASSQSTWGETQYF,TGCGCCAGCAGCCAATCTACTTGGGGGGAGACCCAGTACTTC
TRBV7-6,NA,TRBJ2-2,NA,CASSAPGNPTGELFF,TGTGCCAGCAGCGCCCCCGGGAACCCCACCGGGGAGCTGTTTTTT
TRBV6-2/TRBV6-3,NA,TRBJ2-1,NA,CASSYPKSSYNEQFF,TGTGCCAGCAGTTACCCAAAGAGCTCCTACAATGAGCAGTTCTTC
TRBV29-1,few,TRBJ2-1,TRBD2,CSALAGGRRNEQFF,TGCAGCGCCCTAGCGGGGGGGCGTCGCAATGAGCAGTTCTTC
TRBV12-3/TRBV12-4,few,TRBJ2-3,NA,CASSLGLALGTDTQYF,TGTGCCAGCAGTTTAGGGCTAGCGCTTGGCACAGATACGCAGTATTTT
TRBV20-1,NA,TRBJ2-1,TRBD2,CSAKGLAELGYQFF,TGCAGTGCTAAAGGGCTAGCGGAATTGGGTTATCAGTTCTTC
TRBV27,NA,TRBJ1-3,NA,CASSVGAFGNTIYF,TGTGCCAGCTCCGTTGGGGCGTTTGGAAACACCATATATTTT
TRBV5-1,NA,TRBJ2-3,TRBD2,CASSEAGGPLDTQYF,TGCGCCAGCAGTGAGGCGGGGGGCCCCTTGGATACGCAGTATTTT
TRBV29-1,NA,TRBJ1-4,NA,CSVEETTNEKLFF,TGCAGCGTTGAAGAGACAACTAATGAAAAACTGTTTTTT
TRBV3-1,few,TRBJ2-3,NA,CASSQGVGGATDTQYF,TGTGCCAGCAGCCAAGGAGTTGGCGGAGCGACAGATACGCAGTATTTT
TRBV9,NA,TRBJ2-5,TRBD1,CASSPGQGTQQETQYF,TGTGCCAGCAGCCCAGGACAGGGAACTCAACAAGAGACCCAGTACTTC
TRBV13,few,TRBJ2-1,NA,CASSLGAQVTYNEQFF,TGTGCCAGCAGCTTAGGCGCACAGGTAACCTACAATGAGCAGTTCTTC
TRBV27,NA,TRBJ2-5,NA,CASSFSGFRETQYF,TGTGCCAGCTCATTCTCCGGGTTTAGGGAGACCCAGTACTTC
TRBV9,NA,TRBJ2-7,NA,CAGSEGIYRGGPTYEQYF,TGTGCCGGCAGCGAGGGAATCTATAGGGGGGGGCCCACCTACGAGCAGTACTTC
TRBV7-6,once,TRBJ2-1,NA,CASSAGLANEQFF,TGTGCCAGCAGCGCGGGGCTAGCCAATGAGCAGTTCTTC
TRBV7-8,NA,TRBJ2-2,NA,CASSLNLGNAGELFF,TGTGCCAGCAGCTTGAACCTTGGGAACGCCGGGGAGCTGTTTTTT
TRBV20-1,NA,TRBJ2-2,TRBD2,CSARDELASGSKADTGELFF,TGCAGTGCTAGAGATGAATTGGCTAGCGGGTCGAAGGCGGACACCGGGGAGCTGTTTTTT
TRBV28,few,TRBJ2-7,TRBD2,CASSLAALSSYEQYF,TGTGCCAGCAGCCTAGCGGCGTTGAGCTCCTACGAGCAGTACTTC
TRBV6-2/TRBV6-3,NA,TRBJ1-2,NA,CASSSSGVNYGYTF,TGTGCCAGCAGTTCCTCGGGGGTGAACTATGGCTACACCTTC
TRBV20-1,NA,TRBJ2-4,NA,CSARVTFANIQYF,TGCAGTGCTAGGGTGACTTTCGCGAACATTCAGTACTTC
TRBV29-1,few,TRBJ1-1,NA,CSVLPQALNTEAFF,TGCAGCGTGCTACCTCAGGCTTTGAACACTGAAGCTTTCTTT
TRBV3-1,NA,TRBJ2-3,NA,CASSQAQVTDTQYF,TGTGCCAGCAGCCAAGCCCAGGTCACAGATACGCAGTATTTT
TRBV7-9,NA,TRBJ1-4,NA,CASSLSFGSNEKLFF,TGTGCCAGCAGCTTATCCTTTGGCAGTAATGAAAAACTGTTTTTT
TRBV12-3/TRBV12-4,NA,TRBJ2-5,NA,CASSNQQDWYQETQYF,TGTGCCAGCAGTAACCAACAGGACTGGTACCAAGAGACCCAGTACTTC
TRBV25-1,NA,TRBJ2-6,NA,CASSELVYSGANVLTF,TGTGCCAGCAGTGAATTGGTTTACTCTGGGGCCAACGTCCTGACTTTC
TRBV6-5,NA,TRBJ2-5,NA,CASSYSEARVNEQYF,TGTGCCAGCAGTTACTCGGAAGCCCGGGTCAATGAGCAGTACTTC
TRBV25-1,NA,TRBJ2-7,NA,CASSGEGRAYEQYF,TGTGCCAGCAGTGGGGAAGGTAGGGCCTACGAGCAGTACTTC
TRBV6-5,NA,TRBJ2-3,NA,CASSYGGGSSTDTQYF,TGTGCCAGCAGTTACGGCGGAGGATCTAGCACAGATACGCAGTATTTT
TRBV6-2/TRBV6-3,few,TRBJ1-2,TRBD1,CASSRGPTNYGYTF,TGTGCCAGCAGTAGGGGGCCAACCAACTATGGCTACACCTTC
TRBV7-9,NA,TRBJ2-3,NA,CASSPAEGMQYF,TGCGCCAGCAGCCCCGCGGAGGGGATGCAGTATTTT
TRBV4-1,NA,TRBJ2-1,TRBD2,CASSQEAGVYNKQFF,TGCGCCAGCAGCCAAGAGGCGGGAGTATACAATAAGCAGTTCTTC
TRBV27,NA,TRBJ2-3,TRBD2,CASSLWTRGALINTDTQYF,TGTGCCAGCAGTTTATGGACGCGGGGGGCCCTAATAAACACAGATACGCAGTATTTT
TRBV27,NA,TRBJ1-1,NA,CASSPKKILTPEAFF,TGTGCCAGCAGTCCCAAGAAGATTTTGACACCTGAAGCTTTCTTT
TRBV9,NA,TRBJ2-3,NA,CASSVASISTDTQYF,TGTGCCAGCAGCGTAGCTTCTATAAGCACAGATACGCAGTATTTT
TRBV5-1,NA,TRBJ2-7,NA,CASSLALNEVYEQYF,TGCGCCAGCAGCTTGGCCCTCAACGAGGTCTACGAGCAGTACTTC
TRBV5-1,NA,TRBJ1-1,NA,CASNPGGRRRTEAFF,TGCGCCAGTAACCCGGGGGGAAGGCGACGAACTGAAGCTTTCTTT
TRBV24-1,NA,TRBJ2-3,NA,CATSDFLGYTQYF,TGTGCCACCAGTGATTTTCTGGGTTATACGCAGTATTTT
TRBV12-3/TRBV12-4,many,TRBJ1-1,TRBD1,CASSFQGDTEAFF,TGTGCCAGCAGTTTTCAGGGGGATACTGAAGCTTTCTTT
TRBV4-2,few,TRBJ2-7,NA,CASSQDPIYEQYF,TGTGCCAGCAGCCAAGATCCCATCTACGAGCAGTACTTC
TRBV7-2,NA,TRBJ2-2,TRBD2,CASSFSLAEGFTGELFF,TGTGCCAGCAGCTTTTCGCTAGCGGAGGGGTTCACCGGGGAGCTGTTTTTT
TRBV27,NA,TRBJ2-1,NA,CASREWDTVYNEQFF,TGTGCCAGCAGGGAATGGGACACCGTCTACAATGAGCAGTTCTTC
TRBV4-1,NA,TRBJ2-1,TRBD2,CASSPSHTSGNYNEQFF,TGCGCCAGCAGCCCTAGCCATACTAGCGGCAACTACAATGAGCAGTTCTTC
TRBV29-1,NA,TRBJ2-1,TRBD2,CSVRGTSGGPGEQFF,TGCAGCGTTAGAGGGACTAGCGGGGGGCCGGGTGAGCAGTTCTTC
TRBV4-1,NA,TRBJ2-1,NA,CASSQVGSRPYNEQFF,TGCGCCAGCAGCCAAGTGGGAAGTCGACCCTACAATGAGCAGTTCTTC